This note documents a single T cell receptor beta chain sequence. The source of the sample is a study of blood T cell repertoires in COVID-19. Study details: Researchers got acute and convalescent COVID-19 samples from the United States, Italy and Spain. PBMCs, B-cell-depleted T cells, or T cells provided the cDNA or gDNA that made up the material.

As originally analysed: The assay estimated nucleated cells by amplifying reference gene primers. Using immunoSEQ multiplex PCR, the repertoire was profiled, and TCRdb retains in-frame clones only, with some absent. V, J and clone size were drawn from that table, and D and trimming were deduced from the DNA. The repertoire includes about 130,000 clones, approximately 74% of them detected once, and 5.5% sits in the top ten. This CDR3 region has 13 residues. The germline V gene encodes CDR1 KGHSH and CDR2 LQKENI. Trimming removed 2 bases at V and 8 bases at J, with 12 bases between. The source is a man in his 60s with acute or convalescent COVID-19. Material for sequencing was peripheral blood. The chain is built from TRBV18 and TRBJ1-2; no firm D call. CDR3 loop: CASSPGDIPGYTF. In DNA, the CDR3 is TGTGCCAGCTCACCAGGCGACATCCCGGGCTACACCTTC.